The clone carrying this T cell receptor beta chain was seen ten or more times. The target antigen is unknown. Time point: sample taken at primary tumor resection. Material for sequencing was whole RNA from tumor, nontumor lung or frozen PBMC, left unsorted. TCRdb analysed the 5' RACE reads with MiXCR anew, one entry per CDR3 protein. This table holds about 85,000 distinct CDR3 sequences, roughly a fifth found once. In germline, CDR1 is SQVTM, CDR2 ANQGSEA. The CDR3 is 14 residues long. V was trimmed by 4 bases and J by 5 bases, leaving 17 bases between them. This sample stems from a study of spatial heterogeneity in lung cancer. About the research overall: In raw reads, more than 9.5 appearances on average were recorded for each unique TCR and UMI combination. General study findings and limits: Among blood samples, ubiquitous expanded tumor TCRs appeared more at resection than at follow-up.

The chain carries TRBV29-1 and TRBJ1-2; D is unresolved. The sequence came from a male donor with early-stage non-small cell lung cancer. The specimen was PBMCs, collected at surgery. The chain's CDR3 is CSVVSPYSSYGYTF. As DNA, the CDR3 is TGCAGCGTTGTATCCCCCTACTCCAGTTATGGCTACACCTTC.